What follows describes a single T cell receptor beta chain. As yet, its antigen is unknown. This sample was included in a study of T cells after yellow fever vaccination. Study in general: SMART-Seq v4 Ultra Low Input prepared the low-cell-number fractions.

The TCR cDNA carried a universal primer site and UMIs from 5'RACE template switching. Via MiXCR, TCRdb re-called the 5' RACE reads, giving one row per CDR3 protein. Among around 310,000 distinct CDR3 sequences, 3% to 4.5% were seen once, and the ten largest hold more than 20%. Study results and limitations: Peak timing came faster in the weaker secondary response, day 5 versus 15.

The sequence was obtained from a man younger than 30 who received the YFV17D yellow fever vaccine. Sequenced here: PBMCs, sampled 5 days after the yellow fever booster vaccination.

The CDR3, as DNA: TGTGCCAGCAGTTTTCCTGACAGGGTGTTCCGCTCCTACAATGAGCAGTTCTTC. Translation gives CASSFPDRVFRSYNEQFF. The chain combines TRBV12-3 or TRBV12-4 with TRBJ2-1; 7 bases match TRBD1. Trimming took 3 bases from V and 0 from J; bases not matched to a gene: 11. The CDR3 consists of 18 residues.